The rows below give T cell receptor beta chains drawn from one sample of a study of T cells in tumors and immune-related adverse events. Repertoires were generated with immunoSEQ multiplex PCR, while TCRdb's copy carries only in-frame clones and drops some. The sample holds 5,100 or so clones; around three fifths are singletons and the top ten take less than 7.5%. The material sequenced was gut tissue, taken from a patient treated with anti-PD-1 therapy. All receptors derive from a female donor with metastatic renal cell carcinoma. Both conserved end residues are part of each CDR3. A D gene is named only where the DNA matches it firmly. Some rows mark clone size as missing; the rest say once, few, many or name a class of expanded clone.

TRBJ2-3 14 TRBD2 - TRBV29-1 TGCAGCGTTGGGGGACTAGCGGGAACAGATACGCAGTATTTT CSVGGLAGTDTQYF
TRBJ2-2 16 TRBD1 - TRBV5-1 TGCGCCAGCAGCCCCCGGACAGGGGTGCACGCCGGGGAGCTGTTTTTT CASSPRTGVHAGELFF
TRBJ2-3 16 - - TRBV9 TGTGCCAGCAGCCAAGGGGTTAGCAGAACCACAGATACGCAGTATTTT CASSQGVSRTTDTQYF
TRBJ1-4 12 - few TRBV5-1 TGCGCCAGCAGCTCATACGGAGAAAAACTGTTTTTT CASSSYGEKLFF
TRBJ1-6 13 TRBD1 - TRBV15 TGTGCCACCAGCAGGACAGGGGATTCACCCCTCCACTTT CATSRTGDSPLHF
TRBJ2-2 15 - - TRBV11-1 TGTGCCAGCAGCCTACCGGGGACGAACACCGGGGAGCTGTTTTTT CASSLPGTNTGELFF
TRBJ1-1 16 - few TRBV6-5 TGTGCCAGCAGTTACCTGACGGGGGCGATCGACACTGAAGCTTTCTTT CASSYLTGAIDTEAFF
TRBJ2-3 15 - - TRBV7-2 TGTGCCAGCAGCTTAGTGGCGGGGGCCGGGGATACGCAGTATTTT CASSLVAGAGDTQYF
TRBJ2-6 18 - few TRBV19 TGTGCCAGTAGTATACCCCCAGGGGACTTCTCTGGGGCCAACGTCCTGACTTTC CASSIPPGDFSGANVLTF
TRBJ2-2 14 - - TRBV19 TGTGCCAGTAGTATGAGGGGGGACACCGGGGAGCTGTTTTTT CASSMRGDTGELFF
TRBJ2-3 18 TRBD2 few TRBV11-2 TGTGCCAGCAGCCTAACCTGGGGAGTAGCGGGGTTCACAGATACGCAGTATTTT CASSLTWGVAGFTDTQYF
TRBJ1-2 14 TRBD1 - TRBV5-5 TGTGCCAGCAGCTTGGAGGGACAGGGCCATGGCTACACCTTC CASSLEGQGHGYTF
TRBJ1-3 15 TRBD1 - TRBV19 TGTGCCAGTAGTACGACAGGGGGCTCTGGAAACACCATATATTTT CASSTTGGSGNTIYF
TRBJ2-1 16 TRBD2 few TRBV7-8 TGTGCCAGCAGCTCTAGCGGGGGTAGCTCCTACAATGAGCAGTTCTTC CASSSSGGSSYNEQFF
TRBJ1-1 13 - - TRBV27 TGTGCCAGCAGTTTAGGGTCAGGGACTGAAGCTTTCTTT CASSLGSGTEAFF
TRBJ1-2 16 TRBD1 - TRBV13 TGTGCCAGCAGCAATTATGGGACAGGGAATTCCTATGGCTACACCTTC CASSNYGTGNSYGYTF
TRBJ2-5 16 TRBD1 - TRBV10-3 TGTGCCATCAGTGAGTTGATGACAGGGGGCAGGGAGACCCAGTACTTC CAISELMTGGRETQYF
TRBJ2-1 13 - once TRBV29-1 TGCAGCGTTGCCACTATGGGGAACGGGGAGCAGTTCTTC CSVATMGNGEQFF
TRBJ1-2 13 - once TRBV12-5 TGTGCTAGTGGTTTGGGGACGGGCTATGGCTACACCTTC CASGLGTGYGYTF
TRBJ1-2 14 TRBD1 - TRBV6-5 TGTGCCAGCAGGATCGGACAGGGCAACTATGGCTACACCTTC CASRIGQGNYGYTF
TRBJ1-1 16 - - TRBV7-8 TGTGCCAGCAGCTTAGTTCGTCCCGGTATGAACACTGAAGCTTTCTTT CASSLVRPGMNTEAFF
TRBJ1-2 13 - - TRBV10-2 TGCGCCAGCAGTGGAGTAGCTAACTATGGCTACACCTTC CASSGVANYGYTF
TRBJ1-3 16 - once TRBV5-1 TGCGCCAGCAGCTTGTGGCCGACGGGCTCTGGAAACACCATATATTTT CASSLWPTGSGNTIYF
TRBJ2-6 16 - - TRBV6-1 TGTGCCAGCAGTGAAGTGGGGAGAGCTGGGGCCAACGTCCTGACTTTC CASSEVGRAGANVLTF
TRBJ1-5 15 - - TRBV27 TGTGCCAGCAGTTTATGGGCAGGGGGCAATCAGCCCCAGCATTTT CASSLWAGGNQPQHF
TRBJ1-2 15 - - TRBV19 TGTGCCAGTAGTATCGGAGCAGCAGCTAACTATGGCTACACCTTC CASSIGAAANYGYTF
TRBJ1-2 13 - medium-sized TRBV4-3 TGCGCCAGCAGCCAAGCAGGGGACTATGGCTACACCTTC CASSQAGDYGYTF
TRBJ2-1 16 TRBD2 - TRBV10-3 TGTGCCATCAGTGATTTTAGCGGGGGTATAGACAATGAGCAGTTCTTC CAISDFSGGIDNEQFF
TRBJ1-4 14 TRBD1 - TRBV5-1 TGCGCCAGCAGCTTGGGACAGGGGGATGAAAAACTGTTTTTT CASSLGQGDEKLFF
TRBJ1-2 16 - - TRBV19 TGTGCCAGTATTCAAGGACACCCCCAAGGGGACTATGGCTACACCTTC CASIQGHPQGDYGYTF
TRBJ2-2 15 - few TRBV6-5 TGTGCCAGCCAGACGGGACGCGTTTACACCGGGGAGCTGTTTTTT CASQTGRVYTGELFF
TRBJ1-1 15 - - TRBV27 TGTGCCAGCAGTTCCCACAGGACAGCCAACACTGAAGCTTTCTTT CASSSHRTANTEAFF
TRBJ2-1 14 - few TRBV5-1 TGCGCCAGCAGCCCGGCAAACCCCTCCAATGAGCAGTTCTTC CASSPANPSNEQFF
TRBJ2-5 15 - - TRBV21-1 TGTGCCAGCAGCAGGTCTAGCGGGGAACAAGAGACCCAGTACTTC CASSRSSGEQETQYF
TRBJ2-7 15 TRBD2 - TRBV7-8 TGTGCCAGCAGCTTGAGCGGGGGGCTCTCCTACGAGCAGTACTTC CASSLSGGLSYEQYF
TRBJ1-3 13 - - TRBV6-1 TGTGCCAGCAGTGAATTAGCGGCAAACACCATATATTTT CASSELAANTIYF
TRBJ2-3 17 - - TRBV4-3 TGCGCCAGCAGCCAAGATTCCGATGACCTTAGCACAGATACGCAGTATTTT CASSQDSDDLSTDTQYF
TRBJ2-5 18 TRBD2 few TRBV5-6 TGTGCCAGCAGCTTCACGAAGCGGGGGGGCCGCAAGCAAGAGACCCAGTACTTC CASSFTKRGGRKQETQYF
TRBJ2-7 13 - - TRBV10-2 TGCGCCAGCAGTGGGGGGACGGACTACGAGCAGTACTTC CASSGGTDYEQYF
TRBJ1-2 13 - - TRBV7-9 TGTGCCAGCAGCTTAAACGGCTTCTATGGCTACACCTTC CASSLNGFYGYTF
TRBJ2-1 16 TRBD2 medium-sized TRBV19 TGTGCCAGTAGTATCGGCAGCGGGAGGACCTACAATGAGCAGTTCTTC CASSIGSGRTYNEQFF
TRBJ1-4 15 - - TRBV5-4 TGTGCCAGCAGCTTGGCCGGGGCGACTAATGAAAAACTGTTTTTT CASSLAGATNEKLFF
TRBJ1-6 16 TRBD1 few TRBV12-5 TGTGCTAGTGGTTTGGTAACGGGACAGTCCAATTCACCCCTCCACTTT CASGLVTGQSNSPLHF
TRBJ2-3 15 - once TRBV28 TGTGCCAGCAAAACAGGGAGCACTAGCACAGATACGCAGTATTTT CASKTGSTSTDTQYF
TRBJ2-3 14 TRBD2 - TRBV7-6 TGTGCCAGCAGCTTCAGCGGGGGATCAGATACGCAGTATTTT CASSFSGGSDTQYF
TRBJ1-2 14 TRBD1 few TRBV5-4 TGTGCCAGCAGCTGGGAAACAGGGGGCTATGGCTACACCTTC CASSWETGGYGYTF
TRBJ1-1 15 - - TRBV5-1 TGCGCCAGCAGCTTGGGGACGGGGTTGAACACTGAAGCTTTCTTT CASSLGTGLNTEAFF
TRBJ2-1 14 - - TRBV10-3 TGTGCCATCAGGTGGGGGATGGGGTCCAATGAGCAGTTCTTC CAIRWGMGSNEQFF
TRBJ1-4 15 TRBD1 - TRBV5-1 TGCGCCAGCAGCTTGGCCGGAACAGGGGAAGAAAAACTGTTTTTT CASSLAGTGEEKLFF
TRBJ2-1 17 TRBD2 - TRBV5-1 TGCGCCAGCAGCTTGGCGGGACTAGCGGGGACTGACAATGAGCAGTTCTTC CASSLAGLAGTDNEQFF
TRBJ1-1 17 - few TRBV5-1 TGCGCCAGCAGCTTGGCCGTTCAGCGGGGGCGCAGGGCTGAAGCTTTCTTT CASSLAVQRGRRAEAFF
TRBJ1-2 16 - - TRBV7-2 TGTGCCAGCAGCTCACCGGGGCAGAATTCTAACTATGGCTACACCTTC CASSSPGQNSNYGYTF
TRBJ1-2 16 - - TRBV12-5 TGTGCTAGTGCCCTGGGGCTTCTCCCGGGATCGGAAGGCTACACCTTC CASALGLLPGSEGYTF
TRBJ2-7 14 TRBD2 - TRBV5-1 TGCGCCAGCAGAACGGGACTAGCGGATTACGAGCAGTACTTC CASRTGLADYEQYF
TRBJ2-2 15 - - TRBV18 TGTGCCAGCTCACCCGGGGCTGGGGTCACCGGGGAGCTGTTTTTT CASSPGAGVTGELFF
TRBJ2-7 14 - few TRBV7-2 TGTGCCAGCAGCCCTTATACAGCCTCCTACGAGCAGTACTTC CASSPYTASYEQYF
TRBJ2-3 11 - - TRBV2 TGTGCCAGCAGCTTTAGTAGTTCGCAGTATTTT CASSFSSSQYF
TRBJ2-7 12 - - TRBV30 TGTGCCCAGGGCGGGATAGACTACGAGCAGTACTTC CAQGGIDYEQYF
TRBJ2-2 16 TRBD2 - TRBV4-2 TGTGCCAGCAGCCAAGATTCGTCAGCGGGAGCCGGGGAGCTGTTTTTT CASSQDSSAGAGELFF
TRBJ2-5 15 TRBD2 - TRBV6-5 TGTGCCAGCTTGGCTAGCGGGGGATCGGCGGAGACCCAGTACTTC CASLASGGSAETQYF